This T cell receptor (beta chain) stems from a study of blood T cell repertoires in COVID-19. The junction had 16 bases not matched to a gene; V was cut back by 11 bases and J by 5 bases. CDR3 length: 15 amino acids. The germline CDR1 and CDR2 sequences are MNHEY and SVGAGI. Only in-frame clones appear in the TCRdb table, and some are missing; sequencing was by immunoSEQ multiplex PCR. The repertoire holds about 160,000 clones, roughly 83% seen once, with 9.1% in the top ten. This TCR was recovered from a woman of 80 years or more with active or convalescent COVID-19. Sample: peripheral blood. This sequence joins TRBV6-5 and TRBJ1-2; 8 bases agree with TRBD1. CDR3 protein: CASLPGTGVLYGYTF. The CDR3 DNA sequence: TGTGCCTCCCTACCCGGGACAGGAGTTCTTTATGGCTACACCTTC.